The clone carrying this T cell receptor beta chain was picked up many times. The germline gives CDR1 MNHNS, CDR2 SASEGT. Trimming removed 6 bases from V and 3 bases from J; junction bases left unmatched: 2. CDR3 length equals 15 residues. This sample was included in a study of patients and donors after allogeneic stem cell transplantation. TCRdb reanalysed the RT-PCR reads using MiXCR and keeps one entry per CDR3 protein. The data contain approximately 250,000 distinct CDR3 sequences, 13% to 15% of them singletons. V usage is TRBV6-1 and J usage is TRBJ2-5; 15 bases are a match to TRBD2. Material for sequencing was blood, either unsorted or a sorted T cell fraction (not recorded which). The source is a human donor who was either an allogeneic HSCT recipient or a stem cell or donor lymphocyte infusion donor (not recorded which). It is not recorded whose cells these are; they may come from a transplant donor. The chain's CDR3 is CASSGLAGGEETQYF. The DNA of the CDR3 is TGTGCCAGCAGCGGACTAGCGGGAGGGGAAGAGACCCAGTACTTC.